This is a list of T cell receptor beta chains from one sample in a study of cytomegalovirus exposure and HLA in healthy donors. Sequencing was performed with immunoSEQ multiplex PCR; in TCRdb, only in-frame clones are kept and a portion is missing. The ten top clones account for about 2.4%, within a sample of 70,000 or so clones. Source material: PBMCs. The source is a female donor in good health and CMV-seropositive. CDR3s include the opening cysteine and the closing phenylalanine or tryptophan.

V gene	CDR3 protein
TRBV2	CASSTDGGNTEAFF
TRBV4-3	CASSQEGTGVWEQYF
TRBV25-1	CASSDFGTGPYEQYF
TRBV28	CASSSSYGLGPLNYGYTF
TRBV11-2	CASSLVRGGMDYGYTF
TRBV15	CATSRGQLDYGYTF
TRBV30	CAGSVGWRGAYEQYF
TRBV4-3	CASSQLTSAEQFF
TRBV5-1	CASSDSSTGRNTEAFF
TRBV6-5	CASSFRQWNTGELFF
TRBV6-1	CASSELGLAGEEETQYF
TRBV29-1	CSVETGAPEQYF
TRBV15	CATSRDELAGPYNEQFF
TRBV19	CASSTWNNIRGTEAFF
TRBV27	CASKHGQGNTGELFF
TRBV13	CARLVQETQYF
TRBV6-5	CASIPNLQGTYGYTF
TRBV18	CASSPLRGNGNTIYF
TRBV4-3	CASSLGTGVIGAPNYGYTF
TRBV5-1	CATYGGDSFTTDTQYF
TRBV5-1	CASSLGPSDRGSTYNQPQHF
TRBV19	CASKDRQNTEAFF
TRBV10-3	CAISNRTRRGNYEQYF
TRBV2	CASKDLGQKPYGYTF
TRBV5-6	CASSLAANYKSSYEQYF
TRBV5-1	CASSTIPTNEKLFF
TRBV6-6	CASAPDRGGNEKLFF
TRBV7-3	CASSRDKNTEAFF
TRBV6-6	CASSPQGNSNQPQHF
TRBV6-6	CASSRVSGNSEAFF